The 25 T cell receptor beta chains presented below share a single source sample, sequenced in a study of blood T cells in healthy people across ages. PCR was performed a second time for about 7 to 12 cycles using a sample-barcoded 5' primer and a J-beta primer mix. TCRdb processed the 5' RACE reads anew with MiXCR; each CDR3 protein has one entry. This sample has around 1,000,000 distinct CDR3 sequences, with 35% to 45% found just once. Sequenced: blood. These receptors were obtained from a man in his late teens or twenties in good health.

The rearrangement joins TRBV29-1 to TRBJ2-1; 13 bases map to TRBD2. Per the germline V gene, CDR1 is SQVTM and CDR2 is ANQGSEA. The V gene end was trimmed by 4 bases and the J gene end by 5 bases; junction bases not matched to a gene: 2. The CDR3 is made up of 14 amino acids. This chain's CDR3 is CSVGGTSGDNEQFF. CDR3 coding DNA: TGCAGCGTTGGTGGGACTAGCGGGGACAATGAGCAGTTCTTC.

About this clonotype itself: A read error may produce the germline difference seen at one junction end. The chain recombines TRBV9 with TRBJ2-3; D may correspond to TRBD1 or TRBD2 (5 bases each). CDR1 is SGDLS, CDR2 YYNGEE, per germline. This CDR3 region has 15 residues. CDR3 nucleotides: TGTGCCAGCAGCGTAGGATGGGGGAGCACAGATACACAGTATTTT. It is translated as CASSVGWGSTDTQYF. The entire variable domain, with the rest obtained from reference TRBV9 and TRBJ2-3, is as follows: DSGVTQTPKHLITATGQRVTLRCSPRSGDLSVYWYQQSLDQGLQFLIQYYNGEERAKGNILERFSAQQFPDLHSELNLSSLELGDSALYFCASSVGWGSTDTQYFGPGTRLTVL.

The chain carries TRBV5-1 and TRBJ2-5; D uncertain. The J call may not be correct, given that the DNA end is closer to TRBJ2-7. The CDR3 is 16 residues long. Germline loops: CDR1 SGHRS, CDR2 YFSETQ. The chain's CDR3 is CASSLGGGGIVYEQYF. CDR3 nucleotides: TGCGCCAGCAGCTTGGGTGGCGGCGGCATAGTCTACGAGCAGTACTTC.

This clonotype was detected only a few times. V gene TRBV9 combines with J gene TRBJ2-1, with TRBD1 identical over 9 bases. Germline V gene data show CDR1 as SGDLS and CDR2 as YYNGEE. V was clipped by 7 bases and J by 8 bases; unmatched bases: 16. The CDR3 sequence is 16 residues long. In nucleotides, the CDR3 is TGTGCCAGCGCTTCCCCGGGACAGGGTTTTGGCTATGAGCAGTTCTTC. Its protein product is CASASPGQGFGYEQFF.

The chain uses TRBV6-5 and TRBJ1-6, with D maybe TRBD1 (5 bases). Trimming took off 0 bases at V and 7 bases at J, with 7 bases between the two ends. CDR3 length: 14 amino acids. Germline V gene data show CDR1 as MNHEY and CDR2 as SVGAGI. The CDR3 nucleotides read TGTGCCAGCAGTTACTCGGGGCCCAATTCACCCCTCCACTTT. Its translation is CASSYSGPNSPLHF.

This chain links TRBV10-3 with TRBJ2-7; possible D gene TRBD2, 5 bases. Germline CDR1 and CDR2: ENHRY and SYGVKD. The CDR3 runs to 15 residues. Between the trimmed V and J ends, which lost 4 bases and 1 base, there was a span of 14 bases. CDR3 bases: TGTGCCATCAGTGGCGACGGGGAATGGTCCTACGAGCAGTACTTC. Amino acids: CAISGDGEWSYEQYF.

The CDR3 DNA reads as TGTGCCAGCAGTCACCAGCGGGGGATAAACGAGCAGTACTTC. Translation gives CASSHQRGINEQYF. The J gene is TRBJ2-7, the V gene TRBV6-6, with 8 bases aligning to TRBD2. V trimming: 5 bases; J trimming: 5 bases; junction bases outside the gene matches: 8. Germline V gives CDR1 MNHNY, CDR2 SVGAGI (reference sequence). This CDR3 is built from 14 residues.

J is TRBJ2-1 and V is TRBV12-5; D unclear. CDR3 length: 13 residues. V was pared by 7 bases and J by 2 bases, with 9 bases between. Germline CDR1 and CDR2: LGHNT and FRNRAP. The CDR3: CASATFPYNEQFF. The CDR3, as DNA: TGTGCTAGTGCCACCTTCCCCTACAATGAGCAGTTCTTC. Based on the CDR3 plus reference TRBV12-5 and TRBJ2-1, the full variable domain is DARVTQTPRHKVTEMGQEVTMRCQPILGHNTVFWYRQTMMQGLELLAYFRNRAPLDDSGMPKDRFSAEMPDATLATLKIQPSEPRDSAVYFCASATFPYNEQFFGPGTRLTVL.

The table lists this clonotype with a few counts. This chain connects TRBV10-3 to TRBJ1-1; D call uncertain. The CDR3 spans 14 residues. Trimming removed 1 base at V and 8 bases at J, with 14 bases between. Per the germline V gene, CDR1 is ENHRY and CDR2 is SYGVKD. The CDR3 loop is CAISEWAATQEAFF. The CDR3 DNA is TGTGCCATCAGTGAGTGGGCAGCCACCCAAGAAGCTTTCTTT.

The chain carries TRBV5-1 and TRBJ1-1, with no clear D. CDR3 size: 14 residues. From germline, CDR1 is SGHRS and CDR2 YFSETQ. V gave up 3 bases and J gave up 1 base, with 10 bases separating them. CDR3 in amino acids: CASSSAPGNTEAFF. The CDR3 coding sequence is TGCGCCAGCAGCTCCGCCCCAGGGAACACTGAAGCTTTCTTT.

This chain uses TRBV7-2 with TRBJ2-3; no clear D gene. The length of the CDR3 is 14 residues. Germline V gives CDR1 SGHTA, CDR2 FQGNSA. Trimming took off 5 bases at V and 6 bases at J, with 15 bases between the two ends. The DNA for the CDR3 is TGTGCCAGCAGCATACATCGTTCCCAGGATACGCAGTATTTT. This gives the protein CASSIHRSQDTQYF.

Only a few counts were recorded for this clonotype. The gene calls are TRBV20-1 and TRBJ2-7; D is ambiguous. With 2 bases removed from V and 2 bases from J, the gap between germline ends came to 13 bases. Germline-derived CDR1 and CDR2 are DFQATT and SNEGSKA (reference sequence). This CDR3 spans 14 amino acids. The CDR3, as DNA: TGCAGTGCTAGATCTCCGAAACCCCCCTACGAGCAGTACTTC. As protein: CSARSPKPPYEQYF.

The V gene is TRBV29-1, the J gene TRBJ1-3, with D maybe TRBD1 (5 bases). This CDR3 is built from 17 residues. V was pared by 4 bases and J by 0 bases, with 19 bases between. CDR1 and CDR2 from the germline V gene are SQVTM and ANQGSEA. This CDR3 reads CSVGGVGDGSSGNTIYF. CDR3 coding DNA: TGCAGCGTTGGAGGTGTCGGGGACGGTAGCTCTGGAAACACCATATATTTT.

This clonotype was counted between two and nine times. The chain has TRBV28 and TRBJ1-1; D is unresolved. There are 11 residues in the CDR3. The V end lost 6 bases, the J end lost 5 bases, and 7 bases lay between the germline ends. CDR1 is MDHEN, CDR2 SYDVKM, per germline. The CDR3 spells CASSQVTEAFF. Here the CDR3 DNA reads TGTGCCAGCAGCCAGGTAACTGAAGCTTTCTTT. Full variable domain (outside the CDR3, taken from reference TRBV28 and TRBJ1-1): DVKVTQSSRYLVKRTGEKVFLECVQDMDHENMFWYRQDPGLGLRLIYFSYDVKMKEKGDIPEGYSVSREKKERFSLILESASTNQTSMYLCASSQVTEAFFGQGTRLTVV.

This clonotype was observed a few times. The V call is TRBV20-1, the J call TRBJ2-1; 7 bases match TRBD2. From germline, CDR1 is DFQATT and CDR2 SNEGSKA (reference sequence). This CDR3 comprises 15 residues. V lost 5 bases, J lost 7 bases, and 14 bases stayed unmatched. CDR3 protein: CSARGFSGRINEQFF. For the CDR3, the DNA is TGCAGTGCTCGGGGGTTTAGCGGGCGGATTAATGAGCAGTTCTTC.

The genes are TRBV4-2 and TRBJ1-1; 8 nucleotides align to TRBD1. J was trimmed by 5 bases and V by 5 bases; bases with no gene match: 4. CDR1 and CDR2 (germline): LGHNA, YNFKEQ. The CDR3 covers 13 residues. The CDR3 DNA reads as TGTGCCAGCAGCATGGACAGGGTGACTGAAGCTTTCTTT. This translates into CASSMDRVTEAFF.

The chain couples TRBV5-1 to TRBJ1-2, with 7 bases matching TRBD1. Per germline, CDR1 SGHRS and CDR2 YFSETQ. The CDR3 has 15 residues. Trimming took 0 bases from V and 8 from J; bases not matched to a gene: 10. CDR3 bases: TGCGCCAGCAGCTTGGTAGGGGCAGGGGGTGACGGCTACACCTTC. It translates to CASSLVGAGGDGYTF.

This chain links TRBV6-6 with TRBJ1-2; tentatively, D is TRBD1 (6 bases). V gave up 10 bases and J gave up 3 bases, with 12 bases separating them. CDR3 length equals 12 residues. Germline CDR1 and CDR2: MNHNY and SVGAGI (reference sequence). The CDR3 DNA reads TGTGCCAACAAAGGGGGAGACTATGGCTACACCTTC. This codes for CANKGGDYGYTF.

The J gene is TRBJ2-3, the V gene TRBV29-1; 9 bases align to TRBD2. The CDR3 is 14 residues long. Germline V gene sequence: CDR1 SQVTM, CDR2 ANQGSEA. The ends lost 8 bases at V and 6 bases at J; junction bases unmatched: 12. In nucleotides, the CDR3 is TGCAGCTTCCGGCAAGCGGGGGGCGGCGATACGCAGTATTTT. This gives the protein CSFRQAGGGDTQYF.

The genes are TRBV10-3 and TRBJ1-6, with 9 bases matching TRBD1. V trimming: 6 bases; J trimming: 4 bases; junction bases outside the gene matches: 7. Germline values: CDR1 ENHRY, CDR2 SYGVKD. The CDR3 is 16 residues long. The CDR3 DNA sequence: TGTGCCATCAGGGGAACAGGGGGCTCGTATAATTCACCCCTCCACTTT. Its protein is CAIRGTGGSYNSPLHF.

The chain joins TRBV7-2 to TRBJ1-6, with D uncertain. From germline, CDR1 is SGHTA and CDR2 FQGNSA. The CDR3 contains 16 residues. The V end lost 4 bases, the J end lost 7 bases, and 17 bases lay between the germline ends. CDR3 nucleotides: TGTGCCAGCAGCTCAAGTGGTTTCTATGGCAATTCACCCCTCCACTTT. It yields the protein CASSSSGFYGNSPLHF.

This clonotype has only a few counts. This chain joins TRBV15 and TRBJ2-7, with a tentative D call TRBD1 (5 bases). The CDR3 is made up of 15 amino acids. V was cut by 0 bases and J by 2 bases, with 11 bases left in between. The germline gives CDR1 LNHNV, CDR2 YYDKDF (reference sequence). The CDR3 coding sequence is TGTGCCACCAGCAGAGATCCCCAGGGCCCCTACGAGCAGTACTTC. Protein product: CATSRDPQGPYEQYF.

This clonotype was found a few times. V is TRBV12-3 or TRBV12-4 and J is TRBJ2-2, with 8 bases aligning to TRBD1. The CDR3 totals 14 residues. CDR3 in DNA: TGTGCTTCCGACCCCGGGACAGGCCCAGTGGAGCTGTTTTTT. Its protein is CASDPGTGPVELFF.

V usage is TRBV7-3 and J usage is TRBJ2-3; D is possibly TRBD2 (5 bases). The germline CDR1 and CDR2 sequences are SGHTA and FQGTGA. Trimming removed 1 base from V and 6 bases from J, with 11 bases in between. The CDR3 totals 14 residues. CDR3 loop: CASSLNGIRDTQYF. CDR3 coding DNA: TGTGCCAGCAGCTTAAACGGGATTCGGGATACGCAGTATTTT.

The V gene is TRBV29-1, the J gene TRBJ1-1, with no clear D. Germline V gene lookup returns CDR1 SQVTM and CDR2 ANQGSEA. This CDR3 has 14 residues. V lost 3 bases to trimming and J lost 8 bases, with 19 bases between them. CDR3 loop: CSVEMHSWMPEAFF. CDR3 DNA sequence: TGCAGCGTTGAGATGCACTCTTGGATGCCGGAAGCTTTCTTT.